This T cell receptor (beta chain) was sequenced during a study of CD8+ T cells in alopecia areata. Study-wide background: Dosing spanned 6 to 18 months on tofacitinib, then 6 months off drug. Study findings and constraints: Mice showed clearer TCR sharing than patients did, a gap that was possibly HLA-related. An increase in clonality over normal scalp was evident in lesional scalp, especially alopecia totalis/universalis.

After isolation, RNA underwent reverse transcription to generate cDNA as the sequencing template. TCRdb's table, derived via immunoSEQ multiplex PCR, lists solely in-frame clones and lacks some. The sample gives roughly 250,000 clones, roughly 69% of which show up once; more than 0.95% is in the top ten. This CDR3 has 13 amino acids. J was trimmed by 5 bases and V by 5 bases; bases with no gene match: 6. CDR1 is SQVTM, CDR2 ANQGSEA, per germline. Regarding this clone: Its antigen is undetermined.

Sequenced here: CD4+ T cells sorted from blood, sampled at week 0. The clonotype was recovered from a human donor with alopecia areata. This sequence joins TRBV29-1 and TRBJ2-5; 9 positions agree with TRBD2. The CDR3 reads CSVTLAGSETQYF. CDR3 nucleotide sequence: TGCAGCGTTACTCTAGCGGGGTCGGAGACCCAGTACTTC.